This T cell receptor beta chain was documented in a study of T cells in Graves' hyperthyroidism and ophthalmopathy. V shed 0 bases and J shed 10 bases, with 19 bases lying between them. The CDR3 consists of 16 residues. CDR1 and CDR2 from the germline V gene are SGHNT and YENEEA. Study outcomes and limitations: Most clonotypes expanded in the thyroid (above 0.001) were also present in blood. In the analysis, a 13 V-J model separated ophthalmopathy from stable hyperthyroidism. Ophthalmopathy, which appeared later, was predicted by the model a median about 6 months before onset.

Amplified TCR beta CDR3 regions came from RNA transcripts. First-round RT-PCR of the TCR CDR3 relied on the HTBI primer set. TCRdb itself ran the multiplex PCR reads through MiXCR, one entry per CDR3 protein. The sample records 700,000 or so distinct CDR3 sequences, roughly 15% being singletons. This clonotype was counted ten times or more. Its antigen remains unknown. Source material: blood. This sequence joins TRBV11-3 and TRBJ2-1, with D perhaps TRBD1 (6 bases). The sequence came from a man between 18 and 29 years old with Graves' hyperthyroidism. The CDR3 sequence is CASSLDQSGTQREQFF. CDR3 nucleotides: TGTGCCAGCAGCTTAGATCAGTCGGGGACACAGCGGGAGCAGTTCTTC.